A selection of T cell receptor beta chains follows, all from one sample in a study of T-cell reconstitution after alpha-beta-depleted transplantation in children. One entry per CDR3 protein results from TCRdb running MiXCR on the PCR reads. Of hundreds of thousands of distinct CDR3 sequences listed, under 15% are singletons. The sample was PBMCs, taken before TCRalphabeta/CD19-depleted stem cell transplant. These receptors were taken from a girl aged 2-9 years with congenital amegakaryocytic thrombocytopenia, due to receive a stem cell transplant. CDR3s include the opening cysteine and the closing phenylalanine or tryptophan. D genes are given only for firm matches. Clone size is not always given. Where it is, it says once, few, many or a class for expanded clones.

TGTGCCAGCAGCCTAACCCGGGGGGCTTCCGATACGCAGTATTTT,CASSLTRGASDTQYF,TRBV12-3/TRBV12-4,-,TRBJ2-3,many
TGTGCCAGCAGTTACCCACTGGAGCCGAGGCGGGACTATGGCTACACCTTC,CASSYPLEPRRDYGYTF,TRBV6-2/TRBV6-3,-,TRBJ1-2,few
TGTGCCAGCACTCTAAGGAGGAACACTGAAGCTTTCTTT,CASTLRRNTEAFF,TRBV7-6,-,TRBJ1-1,many
TGCAGTGCTAGAGATCTACGTGGGGGGGAGAGAAATCAGCCCCAGCATTTT,CSARDLRGGERNQPQHF,TRBV20-1,-,TRBJ1-5,few
TGCAGTGCTAGGTCTGGGGCTAGCGTGTACAATGAGCAGTTCTTC,CSARSGASVYNEQFF,TRBV20-1,-,TRBJ2-1,few
TGCAGTGCTAGCCCCTCGGACCTCTCTGGAAACACCATATATTTT,CSASPSDLSGNTIYF,TRBV20-1,-,TRBJ1-3,many
TGCAGCGCCCAGCGGGTGCCCGATGGTGAAGCTTTCTTT,CSAQRVPDGEAFF,TRBV29-1,-,TRBJ1-1,-
TGTGCCAGCAGTTTTTTACCGGGACAGGGGGCCTACGAGCAGTACTTC,CASSFLPGQGAYEQYF,TRBV27,TRBD1,TRBJ2-7,-
TGCAGTGCTAGACCGGGACAAATCCTCAGCACAGATACGCAGTATTTT,CSARPGQILSTDTQYF,TRBV20-1,-,TRBJ2-3,many
TGTGCCAGCAGCTTGGAGAAGGTGAGGGAGCGAGCCAAAAACATTCAGTACTTC,CASSLEKVRERAKNIQYF,TRBV5-5,-,TRBJ2-4,many
TGTGCCAGCAGTCTCCAGGGAATTATCCTCGAGCAGTACTTC,CASSLQGIILEQYF,TRBV12-3/TRBV12-4,-,TRBJ2-7,few
TGTGCCAGCACCAAGGGCCCAGGTGAAGCTTTCTTT,CASTKGPGEAFF,TRBV12-3/TRBV12-4,-,TRBJ1-1,-
TGCGCCAGCAGCTTGGCGGACAGGGGCTCCTACAATGAGCAGTTCTTC,CASSLADRGSYNEQFF,TRBV5-1,TRBD1,TRBJ2-1,-
TGTGCCAGCAGCCCGGATGTTATAGCGGGAGGAGATACGCAGTATTTT,CASSPDVIAGGDTQYF,TRBV3-1,TRBD2,TRBJ2-3,-
TGTGCCAGCAGAAACCGGGACTCCTCCTACGAGCAGTACTTC,CASRNRDSSYEQYF,TRBV7-2,-,TRBJ2-7,few
TGTGCCAGCAGGGGACTAGCGGGCACAGATACGCAGTATTTT,CASRGLAGTDTQYF,TRBV6-1,TRBD2,TRBJ2-3,many
TGCGCCAGCAGCCCCAAACGCGGGACTGAGCAGTTCTTC,CASSPKRGTEQFF,TRBV4-1,-,TRBJ2-1,-
TGTGCCAGCAGCTCGCCGACATTCCCCTATGGCTACACCTTC,CASSSPTFPYGYTF,TRBV7-6,-,TRBJ1-2,few
TGTGCCACTAGGACTAGCGTCCCTGCTCAGTTCTTC,CATRTSVPAQFF,TRBV7-2,TRBD2,TRBJ2-1,few
TGTGCCAGCAGTTTCGGGTACGAGCAGTACTTC,CASSFGYEQYF,TRBV12-3/TRBV12-4,-,TRBJ2-7,many
TGTGCCAGCAGCTCGTGGCTAGCGGGAGATTGGGATGAGCAGTTCTTC,CASSSWLAGDWDEQFF,TRBV25-1,TRBD2,TRBJ2-1,few
TGCAGTGCTAGGTCGTCTAGCGGGGAGTCCTACAATGAGCAGTTCTTC,CSARSSSGESYNEQFF,TRBV20-1,TRBD2,TRBJ2-1,many
TGCGCCAGCAGTTATGGACTCGGGGAGCTGTTTTTT,CASSYGLGELFF,TRBV5-1,-,TRBJ2-2,few
TGTGCCAGCAGGCCGATTACGATCGGCTACGAGCAGTACTTC,CASRPITIGYEQYF,TRBV6-1,-,TRBJ2-7,many
TGTGCCAGCAGTCCCTTACCTCATTTGGAGGGTAGCAATCAGCCCCAGCATTTT,CASSPLPHLEGSNQPQHF,TRBV28,-,TRBJ1-5,few
TGTGCCAGCAGCTTAAGTAGTAACTACGAGCAGTACTTC,CASSLSSNYEQYF,TRBV7-8,-,TRBJ2-7,many
TGTGCCAGCACCCCCACCGGTCGGATTTCGCAGTATTTT,CASTPTGRISQYF,TRBV7-2,-,TRBJ2-3,few
TGCAGTGCTTATTTAGCGGGAGGAGAAGAGACCCAGTACTTC,CSAYLAGGEETQYF,TRBV20-1,TRBD2,TRBJ2-5,-
TGCAGCGCCGAAGCAGGGGCTTACACTGAAGCTTTCTTT,CSAEAGAYTEAFF,TRBV29-1,-,TRBJ1-1,many
TGTGCCAGCAGCTGGACTAGCGGGAGCGTTGAGACCCAGTACTTC,CASSWTSGSVETQYF,TRBV5-4,TRBD2,TRBJ2-5,-
TGCAGCGTTTTCACTAGCGGGAGAGAGGTCAATGAGCAGTTCTTC,CSVFTSGREVNEQFF,TRBV29-1,TRBD2,TRBJ2-1,many
TGTGCCAGCAGCACCGACAGGGGCGAGACCCAGTACTTC,CASSTDRGETQYF,TRBV13,TRBD1,TRBJ2-5,-
TGTGCCAGCAGCCCGGGACCCCAGAGGTACAATGAGCAGTTCTTC,CASSPGPQRYNEQFF,TRBV7-3,-,TRBJ2-1,-
TGCGCCAGCAGCTTGTCCAGGGACACCGGGACCGCAACTAACTATGGCTACACCTTC,CASSLSRDTGTATNYGYTF,TRBV5-1,-,TRBJ1-2,few
TGCGCCAGCAGCTTGGGGACAGGGGGCTACGAGCAGTACTTC,CASSLGTGGYEQYF,TRBV5-1,TRBD1,TRBJ2-7,many
TGCAGTGCCTACCTCACAGGGATCTCCTACAATGAGCAGTTCTTC,CSAYLTGISYNEQFF,TRBV20-1,-,TRBJ2-1,few
TGCAGCGCCGCGGAGGGGATTATGGCAGATACGCAGTATTTT,CSAAEGIMADTQYF,TRBV29-1,-,TRBJ2-3,-
TGCAGCGTTGCGTCAGGGGCTGCCTACGAGCAGTACTTC,CSVASGAAYEQYF,TRBV29-1,-,TRBJ2-7,-
TGCAGTGCTAGAGCCCTCCCGGCCCACGAGCAGTACTTC,CSARALPAHEQYF,TRBV20-1,-,TRBJ2-7,-
TGTGCCAGCAGTCCCGAGGACAGGGTTCGTGAGACCCAGTACTTC,CASSPEDRVRETQYF,TRBV28,TRBD1,TRBJ2-5,-
TGCGCCAGCAGCGTTCCGGGACAGGGCTACGAGCAGTACTTC,CASSVPGQGYEQYF,TRBV5-1,TRBD1,TRBJ2-7,-
TGTGCCACCAGCAGAGATACAACTAGAGTTTACGAGCAGTACTTC,CATSRDTTRVYEQYF,TRBV15,-,TRBJ2-7,many
TGTGCCAGCAGCCACGCAACTTTCAACCGGGGGGCCAACGTCCTGACTTTC,CASSHATFNRGANVLTF,TRBV3-1,-,TRBJ2-6,few
TGCAGTGCTAGAGCTACAGATACGCAGTATTTT,CSARATDTQYF,TRBV20-1,-,TRBJ2-3,many
TGCAGTGCTAGCCGGACTAGCGGGAGCACAGATACGCAGTATTTT,CSASRTSGSTDTQYF,TRBV20-1,TRBD2,TRBJ2-3,few
TGTGCCAGCAGCTATACTAGCGGGAGGGGGGGCGAGCAGTTCTTC,CASSYTSGRGGEQFF,TRBV5-5,TRBD2,TRBJ2-1,-
TGTGCCAGCAGTCATCCCCGAGCGGGCTACAATGAGCAGTTCTTC,CASSHPRAGYNEQFF,TRBV2,-,TRBJ2-1,few
TGTGCCAGCAGTGGTGAGGTTTCGGCGGACCCCACTGAAGCTTTCTTT,CASSGEVSADPTEAFF,TRBV2,-,TRBJ1-1,few
TGTGCCAGCAGCTCACCGGGACTAGCGGGTAACAATGAGCAGTTCTTC,CASSSPGLAGNNEQFF,TRBV7-6,TRBD2,TRBJ2-1,many
TGCGCCAGCAGTGAGGCGGGAGTGAGCGAGCAGTACTTC,CASSEAGVSEQYF,TRBV10-1,TRBD2,TRBJ2-7,many
TGCAGTGCTAGAGCGGGGGGACAGGGCTATGGCTACACCTTC,CSARAGGQGYGYTF,TRBV20-1,TRBD1,TRBJ1-2,many
TGTGCCAGCAGCGAAGACGGAGGGGGGCAGTTCTTC,CASSEDGGGQFF,TRBV11-2,-,TRBJ2-1,-
TGTGCCAGCAGCTCCCTCGGGGCTCTCTACGAGCAGTACTTC,CASSSLGALYEQYF,TRBV7-9,-,TRBJ2-7,-
TGCGCCAGCAGCTTCTACGGGGGGTCCTACGAGCAGTACTTC,CASSFYGGSYEQYF,TRBV5-1,TRBD2,TRBJ2-7,few
TGTGCCAGCAGCCCTGCCGGACCTGGCAAAAACATTCAGTACTTC,CASSPAGPGKNIQYF,TRBV5-4,-,TRBJ2-4,few